The sequence of this T cell receptor beta chain was determined in a study of cytomegalovirus exposure and HLA in healthy donors. Study results and caveats: TCR sequences were mostly rare, though some public TCRs occurred in many donors.

Among the roughly 120 subjects of the validation cohort, separate from the roughly 670-subject first cohort, were the donors. Repertoires were generated with immunoSEQ multiplex PCR, while TCRdb's copy carries only in-frame clones and drops some. Among 150,000 to 200,000 clones, about nine tenths were seen once, and the ten largest hold 4% to 4.5%. The CDR3 totals 14 residues. Germline V gene data show CDR1 as MNHNS and CDR2 as SASEGT. Trimming at V came to 4 bases and at J to 6 bases, leaving 2 bases not matched to a gene. Regarding this clone: Its antigen is undetermined.

The TCR was taken from a man aged 18 to 29 in good health and CMV-seropositive. The material sequenced was PBMCs. The V and J genes are TRBV6-1 and TRBJ2-1; 11 bases are shared with TRBD2. This CDR3 reads CASSVAGGLNEQFF. The DNA for the CDR3 is TGTGCCAGCAGTGTAGCGGGAGGGCTCAATGAGCAGTTCTTC.